The 21 T cell receptor beta chains in this list originate from one sample, sequenced in a study of cytomegalovirus exposure and HLA in healthy donors. Using immunoSEQ multiplex PCR, the repertoire was profiled, and TCRdb retains in-frame clones only, with some absent. Seen here are roughly 82,000 clones, 90% to 95% observed once, and the top ten hold roughly 0.65%. Sequencing was performed on PBMCs. These receptors came from a man aged 18-30 years in good health and CMV-seronegative.

The genes are TRBV6-5 and TRBJ2-7; a weak D match, TRBD1 (6 bases). CDR3 size: 15 residues. V was cut by 4 bases and J by 0 bases, with 13 bases left in between. Germline CDR1 and CDR2: MNHEY and SVGAGI. This CDR3 is CASSSDSISSYEQYF. The DNA of the CDR3 is TGTGCCAGCAGTTCGGACAGCATTAGCTCCTACGAGCAGTACTTC.

This chain links TRBV9 with TRBJ2-1; D not certain. Trimming shortened V by 4 bases and J by 6 bases, and 17 bases separated the two germline ends. The CDR3 sequence is 15 residues long. Per germline, CDR1 SGDLS and CDR2 YYNGEE. CDR3: CASSPVTLAGNEQFF. The CDR3 nucleotides are TGTGCCAGCAGCCCCGTGACTCTCGCTGGCAATGAGCAGTTCTTC.

This sequence joins TRBV2 and TRBJ2-1; 10 nucleotides match TRBD1. CDR3 size: 16 residues. Trimming took 0 bases from V and 8 from J; bases not matched to a gene: 7. From germline, CDR1 is SNHLY and CDR2 FYNNEI. CDR3 protein: CASSEAGQGVRDEQFF. The DNA for the CDR3 is TGTGCCAGCAGTGAAGCTGGACAGGGGGTAAGGGATGAGCAGTTCTTC.

The chain is built from TRBV30 and TRBJ2-2; possibly TRBD2 for D (6 bases). The CDR3 spans 15 residues. The V gene's germline CDR1 is GTSNPN and CDR2 SVGIG (reference sequence). V dropped 3 bases and J dropped 3 bases, with 14 bases sitting between them. The CDR3 coding sequence is TGTGCCTGGAGCCAAGGAGGGACGGACACCGGGGAGCTGTTTTTT. It translates to CAWSQGGTDTGELFF.

V usage is TRBV13 and J usage is TRBJ2-7; 9 nucleotides align to TRBD1. CDR1 and CDR2 (germline): PRHDT, FYEKMQ (reference sequence). The CDR3 is 14 residues long. The trim removed 6 bases at V and 3 bases at J, leaving 6 bases unmatched. The chain's CDR3 is CASSIRDRDYEQYF. In DNA form, the CDR3 reads TGTGCCAGCAGTATCCGGGACAGGGACTACGAGCAGTACTTC.

The gene calls are TRBV13 and TRBJ1-3; 9 positions agree with TRBD1. V lost 5 bases and J lost 9; bases outside the gene matches: 8. Germline-derived CDR1 and CDR2 are PRHDT and FYEKMQ (reference sequence). The CDR3 extends over 14 amino acids. The CDR3 sequence is CASSARTGDGTIYF. CDR3 coding DNA: TGTGCCAGCAGCGCAAGGACAGGGGACGGCACCATATATTTT.

This clone has only one observation. The rearrangement joins TRBV25-1 to TRBJ2-7, with 9 bases fitting TRBD1. This CDR3 region has 15 residues. V lost 4 bases to trimming and J lost 0 bases; unmatched junction nucleotides: 4. Germline-derived CDR1 and CDR2 are MGHDK and SYGVNS. The DNA of the CDR3 is TGTGCCAGCAGTGTGAGGGACAGGGACTCCTACGAGCAGTACTTC. It is translated as CASSVRDRDSYEQYF.

The rearrangement links TRBV27 to TRBJ1-2; the D is unclear. CDR1 and CDR2 from the germline V gene are MNHEY and SMNVEV (reference sequence). Trimming removed 5 bases at V and 8 bases at J, with 18 bases between. The CDR3 has 14 amino acids. CDR3 sequence reads: CASSPDPGWRGYTF. CDR3 nucleotide sequence: TGTGCCAGCAGTCCTGACCCTGGGTGGAGGGGCTACACCTTC.

V usage is TRBV14 and J usage is TRBJ2-3, with D possibly being TRBD1 (5 bases). The CDR3 length is 15 residues. From germline, CDR1 is SGHDN and CDR2 FVKESK. V was trimmed by 1 base and J by 6 bases, leaving 14 bases between them. The CDR3 sequence: CASSQAGRVWDTQYF. CDR3 coding DNA: TGTGCCAGCAGCCAAGCGGGCAGGGTTTGGGATACGCAGTATTTT. The full variable domain, in which reference TRBV14 and TRBJ2-3 provide the parts outside the CDR3, is EAGVTQFPSHSVIEKGQTVTLRCDPISGHDNLYWYRRVMGKEIKFLLHFVKESKQDESGMPNNRFLAERTGGTYSTLKVQPAELEDSGVYFCASSQAGRVWDTQYFGPGTRLTVL.

The chain links TRBV13 to TRBJ2-7, with 10 bases fitting TRBD1. There are 14 residues in the CDR3. Losses at the gene ends were 3 bases for V and 4 bases for J; bases not matched to a gene: 3. Germline V gene lookup returns CDR1 PRHDT and CDR2 FYEKMQ (reference sequence). As DNA, the CDR3 is TGTGCCAGCAGCTTCCGGGACAGGGGATACGAGCAGTACTTC. The encoded protein is CASSFRDRGYEQYF.

This sequence joins TRBV14 and TRBJ2-5; no definite D call. The V and J ends lost 1 base and 4 bases respectively, with 4 bases between them. Germline assignment: CDR1 SGHDN and CDR2 FVKESK. The CDR3 consists of 12 residues. The CDR3 DNA reads TGTGCCAGCAGCCAAGTGAGAGAGACCCAGTACTTC. The encoded protein is CASSQVRETQYF.

This clone was observed once. In nucleotides, the CDR3 is TGTGCCTGGGCGGGTAGAAGGGCTTTCTTT. Translation gives CAWAGRRAFF. V is TRBV30 and J is TRBJ1-1; D is undetermined. CDR3 length: 10 amino acids. The V gene's germline CDR1 is GTSNPN and CDR2 SVGIG (reference sequence). V lost 5 bases, J lost 11 bases, and 12 bases lay in between.

The chain has TRBV27 and TRBJ1-2, with a weak D call TRBD1 (5 bases). Trimming took 5 bases from V and 8 from J, leaving 15 bases between them. Per the germline V gene, CDR1 is MNHEY and CDR2 is SMNVEV (reference sequence). The CDR3 contains 13 residues. CDR3 bases: TGTGCCAGCAGTCCCCCGGGGGGTGAAGGCTACACCTTC. It yields the protein CASSPPGGEGYTF.

The CDR3 loop is CASSLVSTGGGHEQYF. The DNA for the CDR3 is TGTGCCAGCAGCTTGGTTAGTACGGGGGGCGGCCACGAGCAGTACTTC. This chain links TRBV7-2 with TRBJ2-7, with D maybe TRBD2 (7 bases). CDR3 size: 16 residues. Germline V gene lookup returns CDR1 SGHTA and CDR2 FQGNSA. The V and J ends lost 3 bases and 5 bases respectively, with 20 bases between them. Complete variable domain (other parts from reference TRBV7-2 and TRBJ2-7): GAGVSQSPSNKVTEKGKDVELRCDPISGHTALYWYRQSLGQGLEFLIYFQGNSAPDKSGLPSDRFSAERTGGSVSTLTIQRTQQEDSAVYLCASSLVSTGGGHEQYFGPGTRLTVT.

The V and J genes are TRBV7-2 and TRBJ1-1; 8 positions agree with TRBD1. Trimming cost V 4 bases and J 5 bases; bases outside gene matches: 9. CDR3 length equals 15 residues. CDR1 SGHTA and CDR2 FQGNSA come from the germline V gene. The CDR3 sequence is CASSSPDRGRTEAFF. CDR3 coding DNA: TGTGCCAGCAGCTCACCCGACAGGGGAAGGACTGAAGCTTTCTTT. The full variable domain, its missing parts supplied by reference TRBV7-2 and TRBJ1-1, is GAGVSQSPSNKVTEKGKDVELRCDPISGHTALYWYRQSLGQGLEFLIYFQGNSAPDKSGLPSDRFSAERTGGSVSTLTIQRTQQEDSAVYLCASSSPDRGRTEAFFGQGTRLTVV.

The CDR3 loop is CASSLRRGQHTGELFF. The CDR3 DNA sequence: TGTGCCAGCAGCTTACGAAGGGGGCAGCACACCGGGGAGCTGTTTTTT. The chain is built from TRBV7-2 and TRBJ2-2, with 7 bases that match TRBD1. Germline V gene sequence: CDR1 SGHTA, CDR2 FQGNSA. Trimming at V came to 2 bases and at J to 3 bases, leaving 6 bases not matched to a gene. The CDR3 has 16 amino acids. Filled out from reference TRBV7-2 and TRBJ2-2, the complete variable domain reads GAGVSQSPSNKVTEKGKDVELRCDPISGHTALYWYRQSLGQGLEFLIYFQGNSAPDKSGLPSDRFSAERTGGSVSTLTIQRTQQEDSAVYLCASSLRRGQHTGELFFGEGSRLTVL.

The genes are TRBV6-5 and TRBJ2-5, with D possibly TRBD1 on 6 matching bases. The V and J ends lost 5 bases and 5 bases respectively, with 12 bases between them. CDR1 MNHEY and CDR2 SVGAGI come from the germline V gene. This CDR3 comprises 13 residues. DNA for the CDR3: TGTGCCAGCAGTAAGGGGGACCGGGAGACCCAGTACTTC. It is translated as CASSKGDRETQYF.

This chain connects TRBV20-1 to TRBJ1-1; no reliable D call. The ends were cut back, 2 bases at V and 10 bases at J, with 11 bases in the middle. The CDR3 runs 11 residues. CDR1 is DFQATT, CDR2 SNEGSKA, per germline (reference sequence). The CDR3, as DNA: TGCAGTGCTAGAAACCCCCAGGCAGCTTTCTTT. Its translation is CSARNPQAAFF.

This chain connects TRBV5-1 to TRBJ2-7, with D possibly TRBD1 on 6 matching bases. V was trimmed by 4 bases and J by 3 bases, leaving 17 bases between them. Germline assignment: CDR1 SGHRS and CDR2 YFSETQ. The CDR3 runs 15 residues. The CDR3 sequence is CASSLGQLPSYEQYF. The CDR3 DNA follows: TGCGCCAGCAGCCTAGGACAGTTACCCAGCTACGAGCAGTACTTC. Drawing the rest from reference TRBV5-1 and TRBJ2-7, the complete variable domain is KAGVTQTPRYLIKTRGQQVTLSCSPISGHRSVSWYQQTPGQGLQFLFEYFSETQRNKGNFPGRFSGRQFSNSRSEMNVSTLELGDSALYLCASSLGQLPSYEQYFGPGTRLTVT.

This clone was observed once. J is TRBJ2-7 and V is TRBV19; unclear D gene. This CDR3 is built from 14 residues. Germline CDR1 LNHDA, CDR2 SQIVND (reference sequence). V shed 2 bases and J shed 1 base, with 9 bases lying between them. In nucleotides, the CDR3 is TGTGCCAGTAGTATACCAAAACATTCCTACGAGCAGTACTTC. Translated, it gives CASSIPKHSYEQYF. Filled out from reference TRBV19 and TRBJ2-7, the complete variable domain reads DGGITQSPKYLFRKEGQNVTLSCEQNLNHDAMYWYRQDPGQGLRLIYYSQIVNDFQKGDIAEGYSVSREKKESFPLTVTSAQKNPTAFYLCASSIPKHSYEQYFGPGTRLTVT.

The genes are TRBV27 and TRBJ1-1; TRBD1 agrees at 7 bases. V trimming: 4 bases; J trimming: 2 bases; junction bases outside the gene matches: 7. This CDR3 region has 15 residues. Germline assignment: CDR1 MNHEY and CDR2 SMNVEV (reference sequence). The CDR3 is CASSSFRQGNTEAFF. The CDR3 region has the DNA TGTGCCAGCAGTTCGTTCCGACAGGGAAACACTGAAGCTTTCTTT.